The source of this T cell receptor (beta chain) is a study of blood T cell repertoires in COVID-19. This CDR3 spans 16 amino acids. CDR1 and CDR2 from the germline V gene are SGHRS and YFSETQ. V shed 4 bases and J shed 6 bases, with 22 bases lying between them. As processed by the authors: Reference gene primer amplification gave estimated nucleated cell counts. Libraries were prepared by immunoSEQ multiplex PCR; TCRdb keeps only in-frame clonotypes and omits some of them. From that table come the V and J calls and clone size; the DNA was used to work out D and trimming. The sample has about 150,000 clones; around three quarters are singletons.

The clonotype was recovered from a man older than 75 with acute or convalescent COVID-19. The chain has TRBV5-1 and TRBJ2-5; D is perhaps TRBD2 (5 bases). The sequenced sample was peripheral blood. The CDR3 DNA reads TGCGCCAGCAGCCTGACCCCGACGGACTTTGGAAAGACCCAGTACTTC. Its translation is CASSLTPTDFGKTQYF.